Included here is one TCR beta chain sequence, with context. Its specificity is unknown. The data originate from a study of T cell clusters in autoimmune cytopenias. Overall study findings and caveats: A dominant lymphoma-associated repertoire apparently masked the cluster-lack signature in secondary cytopenia versus chronic lymphocytic leukemia.

Multiplex touch-down PCR amplified TRB using TRB-A and TRB-B pools in one tube. TCRdb re-called the multiplex PCR reads and shows each CDR3 protein once, DNA omitted. This sample's table reports about 15,000 distinct CDR3 sequences. Each sample's input was around 250 ng genomic DNA, 30,000 to 45,000 genome equivalents. CDR1 GTSNPN and CDR2 SVGIG come from the germline V gene (reference sequence). CDR3 length equals 18 residues. A further study also used this sample, focusing on T cell repertoires in aging, cancer and after chemotherapy. That study reports: Healthy donors lost TCR diversity with age mainly through richness, cancer patients through richness and evenness. Rebound thymic output was suggested by rising median generation probability during chemotherapy in each cancer cohort.

The material sequenced was peripheral blood. V is TRBV30 and J is TRBJ2-1; the D call from TCRdb, TRBD2, cannot be confirmed without DNA. This receptor was taken from a human donor in good health. The CDR3 here is CAWSVIRTSSKRGNEQFF. Full variable domain (remainder filled in from reference TRBV30 and TRBJ2-1): SQTIHQWPATLVQPVGSPLSLECTVEGTSNPNLYWYRQAAGRGLQLLFYSVGIGQISSEVPQNLSASRPQDRQFILSSKKLLLSDSGFYLCAWSVIRTSSKRGNEQFFGPGTRLTVL.